This T cell receptor beta chain is from a study of control samples from healthy donors and cancer patients (dated by TCRdb to about 2020). V is cut by 2 bases and J by 1 base, and the space between the germline ends is 5 bases. From the germline V gene, CDR1 is ENHRY and CDR2 is SYGVKD. From the cysteine up to the phenylalanine, the CDR3 has a length of 13 residues. The DNA shown is the 39-base CDR3, in frame from base 1. Library creation used the immunoSEQ multiplex PCR assay. This is the immuneACCESS table as TCRdb keeps it, with only in-frame sequences that have V and J called. A part of the clones is gone; compared with another copy, unresolved V genes explain less than half, and the rest is unexplained. The sample table contains 90,000 to 150,000 clones; only one count was recorded for about 87% of them. About an eighth of the sample goes to the ten largest clones. As concerns this clone: Its binding antigen is unknown. Nothing much larger sits one base from this clone, and base qualities are not available.

This chain joins TRBV10-3 to TRBJ1-1, with the D gene uncertain. The sample comprised blood. The origin of this receptor is a young man in good health. The nucleotide sequence is given as TGTGCCATCAGTGAGAGGGAGAACACTGAAGCTTTCTTT. It translates to CAISERENTEAFF.